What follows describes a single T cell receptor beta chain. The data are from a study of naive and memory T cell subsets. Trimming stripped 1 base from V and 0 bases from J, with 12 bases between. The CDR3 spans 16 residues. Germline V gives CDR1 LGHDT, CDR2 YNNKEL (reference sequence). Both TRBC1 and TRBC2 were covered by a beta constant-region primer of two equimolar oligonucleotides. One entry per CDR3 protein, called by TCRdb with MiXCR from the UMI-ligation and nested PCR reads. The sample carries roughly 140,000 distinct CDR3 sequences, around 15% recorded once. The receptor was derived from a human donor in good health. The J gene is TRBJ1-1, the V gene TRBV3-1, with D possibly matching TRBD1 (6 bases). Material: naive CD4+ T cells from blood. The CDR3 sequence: CASSQGAGVLNTEAFF. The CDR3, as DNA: TGTGCCAGCAGCCAAGGGGCAGGGGTCCTGAACACTGAAGCTTTCTTT.